The text below deals with one T cell receptor (beta chain). These data come from a study of blood T cell repertoires in COVID-19. The table came from immunoSEQ multiplex PCR; TCRdb's copy has only in-frame clones and leaves some out. The table lists about 89,000 clones, 72% of them singletons, with roughly 14% in the top ten. The CDR3 is 16 residues long. CDR1 is SGHTA, CDR2 FQGNSA, per germline. Unmatched junction bases numbered 9, after V lost 2 bases and J lost 6 bases. Material for sequencing was peripheral blood. The TCR was taken from a woman over 75 with acute or convalescent COVID-19. The chain joins TRBV7-2 to TRBJ2-3, with TRBD2 matching over 9 bases. CDR3 in amino acids: CASSLLGGGGLDTQYF. In DNA, the CDR3 is TGTGCCAGCAGCTTACTGGGCGGGGGGGGCCTGGATACGCAGTATTTT. Filled out from reference TRBV7-2 and TRBJ2-3, the complete variable domain reads GAGVSQSPSNKVTEKGKDVELRCDPISGHTALYWYRQSLGQGLEFLIYFQGNSAPDKSGLPSDRFSAERTGGSVSTLTIQRTQQEDSAVYLCASSLLGGGGLDTQYFGPGTRLTVL.